This T cell receptor beta chain is from a study of CD8 T cells in ankylosing spondylitis. Study-wide results and caveats: As for the disease-linked clones, they showed a CD8+ phenotype and occurred at relatively low frequencies in peripheral blood.

This clonotype has a handful of counts. Its antigen is unknown. TCRdb processed the 5' RACE reads anew with MiXCR; each CDR3 protein has one entry. The table shows under 250,000 distinct CDR3 sequences, with around 11% occurring only once. The CDR3 runs 15 residues. Germline V CDR1 and CDR2: WNHNN, SYGVQD (reference sequence). The trim removed 0 bases at V and 9 bases at J, leaving 5 bases unmatched. This chain uses TRBV10-1 with TRBJ2-1; 10 nucleotides match TRBD1. The specimen was blood, either unsorted or a sorted T cell fraction (not recorded which). The receptor's source is a male donor with ankylosing spondylitis or in good health (not recorded which). CDR3 protein: CASSESGQGPGEQFF. CDR3 coding DNA: TGCGCCAGCAGTGAGTCGGGACAGGGGCCGGGTGAGCAGTTCTTC.